Sequencing of this TCR beta chain was carried out in a study of identical twins. Study-level results: Within cord blood, abundant beta clonotypes carried fewer insertions, but memory repertoires showed no such trend. Models, which agreed with sharing between unrelated individuals, nonetheless underestimated the out-of-frame TCR alpha sharing seen in monozygotic twins.

This clonotype was recorded many times. What it binds is not known. Using its own MiXCR run on the 5' RACE reads, TCRdb lists one record per CDR3 protein. The table has about 890,000 distinct CDR3 sequences, over 9% seen once. The donor group consisted entirely of healthy Caucasians. The germline CDR1 and CDR2 sequences are SGHDT and YYEEEE. V lost 1 base, J lost 1 base, and 5 bases lay in between. This CDR3 has 13 amino acids. This sample also belongs to another study, concerning yellow fever vaccine responses in identical twins.

Sequencing was carried out using PBMCs. The chain recombines TRBV5-6 with TRBJ1-2; D gene uncertain. This sequence was found in a woman aged 18-29 years in good health. CDR3 sequence reads: CASSLRVNYGYTF. CDR3 bases: TGTGCCAGCAGCTTGCGCGTTAACTATGGCTACACCTTC.